One sample yielded the 2 T cell receptor beta chains listed below, sequenced in a study of shared clonotypes between healthy human individuals. Terminally differentiated effector memory CD45RA+ cells were excluded from the naive CD8 cells, which were CD45RO-negative and positively selected for CCR7. The data were produced by immunoSEQ multiplex PCR, yet TCRdb's version contains in-frame clones alone and is incomplete. The sample lists approximately 810,000 clones, around 92% occurring once. Material for sequencing was naive CD8+ T cells sorted from blood. The receptors here all came from a man younger than 40 in good health.

V usage is TRBV9 and J usage is TRBJ2-7; 7 nucleotides align to TRBD1. The V and J ends lost 2 bases and 5 bases, in that order; junction bases with no gene match: 10. The CDR3 runs to 15 residues. CDR1 is SGDLS, CDR2 YYNGEE, per germline. The CDR3 DNA reads as TGTGCCAGCAGCGTGACAGGGACGGAGACAAACGAGCAGTACTTC. This codes for CASSVTGTETNEQYF.

This chain uses TRBV7-9 with TRBJ2-3; possibly TRBD1 for D (6 bases). The CDR3 length is 13 residues. V shed 1 base and J shed 7 bases, with 9 bases lying between them. Germline CDR1 reads SEHNR; CDR2 reads FQNEAQ (reference sequence). Written as DNA, the CDR3 is TGTGCCAGCAGCTTAGATACAGGGTATACGCAGTATTTT. Protein: CASSLDTGYTQYF.